These 27 T cell receptor beta chains came from one sample sequenced in a study of T cells in Graves' hyperthyroidism and ophthalmopathy. Amplification of TCR beta CDR3 regions used RNA as the template. With the HTBI primer set, the TCR CDR3 went through a first round of RT-PCR. MiXCR, run by TCRdb on the multiplex PCR reads, gives a single entry per CDR3 protein. The sample records about 400,000 distinct CDR3 sequences, 15% being singletons. Sequencing used blood. These receptors originate from a woman aged 25-40 years with Graves' hyperthyroidism.

This clonotype came up many times. The rearrangement uses TRBV12-3 or TRBV12-4 and TRBJ1-3, with D hard to call. V was shortened by 10 bases and J by 0 bases, with 7 bases between the two germline ends. The CDR3 has 12 residues. The CDR3 region is CATVLSGNTIYF. The CDR3, as DNA: TGTGCCACCGTTCTCTCTGGAAACACCATATATTTT.

In this sample, this clonotype turned up many times. The rearrangement uses TRBV11-2 and TRBJ1-5; D is unresolved. There are 13 residues in the CDR3. Trimming pared 3 bases from V and 6 bases from J, leaving 9 bases between. Germline loops: CDR1 SGHAT, CDR2 FQNNGV. The CDR3 DNA follows: TGTGCCAGCAGCTTTGGAGGGATTCAGCCCCAGCATTTT. Translated: CASSFGGIQPQHF.

This clonotype was picked up a small number of times. The chain recombines TRBV27 with TRBJ2-7; 7 positions agree with TRBD1. Germline values: CDR1 MNHEY, CDR2 SMNVEV (reference sequence). CDR3 length equals 13 residues. Unmatched junction bases numbered 8, after V lost 6 bases and J lost 6 bases. The CDR3 sequence is CASSAWDRSEQYF. The CDR3 DNA sequence: TGTGCCAGCAGCGCCTGGGACAGAAGCGAGCAGTACTTC.

This clonotype was counted many times. V gene TRBV28 combines with J gene TRBJ1-2; 7 nucleotides match TRBD1. This CDR3 has 16 amino acids. CDR1 and CDR2 (germline): MDHEN, SYDVKM. Trimming removed 5 bases from V and 4 bases from J; junction bases left unmatched: 13. CDR3 sequence reads: CASSANTGERGYGYTF. In DNA, the CDR3 is TGTGCCAGCAGTGCCAACACAGGGGAAAGGGGCTATGGCTACACCTTC.

The chain uses TRBV6-9 and TRBJ1-2; 10 bases match TRBD1. The V segment lost 3 bases and the J segment 4 bases; nucleotides outside the gene matches: 8. Germline loops: CDR1 MNHGY, CDR2 SVAAGI. The CDR3 spans 16 residues. The CDR3, as DNA: TGTGCCAGCAGTTACAAACCTGACAGGGGGCTCTATGGCTACACCTTC. It is translated as CASSYKPDRGLYGYTF.

A few counts support this clonotype. The genes are TRBV27 and TRBJ2-7, with 9 bases aligning to TRBD2. The CDR3 extends over 18 amino acids. The germline gives CDR1 MNHEY, CDR2 SMNVEV (reference sequence). Trimming at V came to 5 bases and at J to 4 bases, leaving 18 bases not matched to a gene. The CDR3 loop is CASSPSRAGGPSVYEQYF. DNA for the CDR3: TGTGCCAGCAGTCCCTCTCGGGCGGGAGGGCCATCAGTGTACGAGCAGTACTTC.

The sample holds many counts of this clonotype. The chain combines TRBV24-1 with TRBJ2-1, with 15 positions matching TRBD2. The germline V gene encodes CDR1 KGHDR and CDR2 SFDVKD. V lost 3 bases, J lost 5 bases, and 4 bases stayed unmatched. CDR3 length: 17 residues. CDR3 sequence: CATSDGGLAGGHNEQFF. DNA for the CDR3: TGTGCCACCAGTGATGGGGGACTAGCGGGAGGTCACAATGAGCAGTTCTTC.

This clonotype was counted at least ten times. The chain uses TRBV7-9 and TRBJ2-5; D possibly corresponds to TRBD1 (5 bases). Trimming took off 3 bases at V and 1 base at J, with 18 bases between the two ends. CDR3 length equals 17 residues. From germline, CDR1 is SEHNR and CDR2 FQNEAQ (reference sequence). The CDR3 protein is CASSLGGVYGAQETQYF. In DNA form, the CDR3 reads TGTGCCAGCAGCTTGGGTGGAGTGTATGGGGCCCAAGAGACCCAGTACTTC.

This clonotype came up many times. The rearrangement uses TRBV5-4 and TRBJ1-2, with 9 bases that match TRBD1. Trimming at V came to 4 bases and at J to 6 bases, leaving 7 bases not matched to a gene. Germline V gives CDR1 SGHNT, CDR2 YYREEE (reference sequence). The CDR3 runs 14 residues. CDR3 protein: CASSRTGGADGYTF. The CDR3 nucleotides are TGTGCCAGCAGCAGAACAGGGGGCGCGGATGGCTACACCTTC.

J is TRBJ2-1 and V is TRBV9; weak D call: TRBD2 (7 bases). With 0 bases removed from V and 4 bases from J, the gap between germline ends came to 11 bases. The CDR3 is 15 amino acids. The V gene's germline CDR1 is SGDLS and CDR2 YYNGEE. The CDR3 is CASSVGGGPYNEQFF. The CDR3 DNA is TGTGCCAGCAGCGTAGGCGGGGGCCCTTACAATGAGCAGTTCTTC.

This clonotype was counted many times. V and J are TRBV28 and TRBJ2-1; 11 nucleotides match TRBD2. The germline V gene has CDR1 MDHEN and CDR2 SYDVKM. CDR3 length equals 14 residues. V shed 3 bases, J shed 7 bases, and the junction held 2 bases outside the gene matches. CDR3 coding DNA: TGTGCCAGCAGTTTGACTAGCGGGAATAATGAGCAGTTCTTC. It codes for CASSLTSGNNEQFF.

The chain uses TRBV7-9 and TRBJ1-1; no clear D. CDR1 and CDR2 from the germline V gene are SEHNR and FQNEAQ (reference sequence). Trimming stripped 0 bases from V and 0 bases from J, with 8 bases between. The CDR3 length is 15 residues. CDR3 sequence: CASSLASQVNTEAFF. The CDR3 DNA sequence: TGTGCCAGCAGCTTAGCTAGCCAGGTGAACACTGAAGCTTTCTTT.

V and J are TRBV9 and TRBJ2-1, with D tentatively TRBD2 (6 bases). This CDR3 has 19 amino acids. Trimming cost V 1 base and J 4 bases, with 24 bases left between them. The germline V gene has CDR1 SGDLS and CDR2 YYNGEE. The CDR3 DNA reads TGTGCCAGCAGCGTAAACGGTTTAGAAGCGGGTCTCGTATACAATGAGCAGTTCTTC. Translating gives CASSVNGLEAGLVYNEQFF.

There are a few counts of this clonotype. V and J are TRBV5-1 and TRBJ2-5, with D possibly being TRBD1 (7 bases). From germline, CDR1 is SGHRS and CDR2 YFSETQ. V was cut by 4 bases and J by 2 bases, with 21 bases left in between. CDR3 size: 17 residues. The CDR3 protein is CASSLNPGGSQQETQYF. Written as DNA, the CDR3 is TGCGCCAGCAGCCTAAATCCAGGGGGGTCACAGCAAGAGACCCAGTACTTC. The whole variable domain, remainder taken from reference TRBV5-1 and TRBJ2-5, is KAGVTQTPRYLIKTRGQQVTLSCSPISGHRSVSWYQQTPGQGLQFLFEYFSETQRNKGNFPGRFSGRQFSNSRSEMNVSTLELGDSALYLCASSLNPGGSQQETQYFGPGTRLLVL.

The sample holds many counts of this clonotype. The rearrangement links TRBV5-6 to TRBJ2-7, with 13 bases that match TRBD2. This CDR3 comprises 15 residues. Germline CDR1 reads SGHDT; CDR2 reads YYEEEE. The V and J ends lost 4 bases and 3 bases, in that order; junction bases with no gene match: 4. The CDR3 loop reads CASSRGLAGDYEQYF. CDR3 DNA sequence: TGTGCCAGCAGCCGCGGACTAGCGGGAGACTACGAGCAGTACTTC.

The gene calls are TRBV27 and TRBJ2-5; D possibly corresponds to TRBD2 (6 bases). Trimming shortened V by 3 bases and J by 6 bases, and 11 bases separated the two germline ends. Per germline, CDR1 MNHEY and CDR2 SMNVEV (reference sequence). The CDR3 extends over 13 amino acids. The CDR3 sequence: CASSLGLSKTQYF. The CDR3, as DNA: TGTGCCAGCAGTTTGGGACTCTCTAAGACCCAGTACTTC.

This clonotype came up many times. The rearrangement joins TRBV28 to TRBJ1-3, with D unresolved. Looked up from germline, CDR1 is MDHEN and CDR2 is SYDVKM. CDR3 size: 15 residues. Between the trimmed V and J ends, which lost 6 bases and 3 bases, there was a span of 15 bases. CDR3 loop: CASSPYQGYGNTIYF. The CDR3 coding sequence is TGTGCCAGCAGCCCATATCAAGGTTATGGAAACACCATATATTTT.

This clonotype has ten or more counts. The gene calls are TRBV28 and TRBJ2-3; 11 bases map to TRBD1. This CDR3 has 15 amino acids. The germline CDR1 and CDR2 sequences are MDHEN and SYDVKM. Unmatched junction bases numbered 5, after V lost 8 bases and J lost 1 base. CDR3 sequence (DNA): TGTGCCAGCGGGACAGGGGGATGGGGCACAGATACGCAGTATTTT. Amino acid sequence: CASGTGGWGTDTQYF.

This clonotype was seen repeatedly, ten times or more. This chain's CDR3 is CASSQWVLGETQYF. CDR3 sequence (DNA): TGTGCCAGCAGCCAATGGGTTTTGGGAGAGACCCAGTACTTC. This sequence joins TRBV3-1 and TRBJ2-5; no reliable D call. The CDR3 sequence is 14 residues long. Per the germline V gene, CDR1 is LGHDT and CDR2 is YNNKEL (reference sequence). V dropped 2 bases and J dropped 4 bases, with 11 bases sitting between them.

In its sample, this clonotype was seen many times. The rearrangement joins TRBV6-1 to TRBJ2-1, with a tentative D call TRBD1 (6 bases). Germline CDR1 reads MNHNS; CDR2 reads SASEGT. The CDR3 extends over 15 amino acids. V was trimmed by 5 bases and J by 3 bases, leaving 14 bases between them. The CDR3 reads CASSRQDNIYNEQFF. CDR3 nucleotides: TGTGCCAGCAGTAGACAGGACAACATCTACAATGAGCAGTTCTTC.

Note on this clonotype: This may be a read error, as it is one base from a much larger clone. The chain has TRBV28 and TRBJ1-1; D uncertain. The CDR3 extends over 14 amino acids. Germline CDR1 is MDHEN and CDR2 is SYDVKM. The CDR3 nucleotides read TGTGCCAGCAGTCCATCTCATGGAGGCACTGGAGCTTTCTTT. Encoded protein: CASSPSHGGTGAFF.

The chain links TRBV24-1 to TRBJ1-5; TRBD1 agrees at 7 bases. Germline loops: CDR1 KGHDR, CDR2 SFDVKD. The CDR3 spans 13 residues. Losses at the gene ends were 7 bases for V and 8 bases for J; bases not matched to a gene: 7. This CDR3 reads CATSSTGSKPQHF. DNA of the CDR3: TGTGCCACCAGCTCGACAGGGTCCAAGCCCCAGCATTTT.

In the case of this clonotype: One end of the junction is discordant with germline, which a read error may explain. The chain uses TRBV11-3 and TRBJ2-3; TRBD1 aligns across 11 bases. The CDR3 has 15 residues. CDR1 is SGHNT and CDR2 is YENEEA in the germline V gene. CDR3 in amino acids: CAISNGQGATDTQYF. Here the CDR3 DNA reads TGTGCCATCAGCAACGGACAGGGGGCGACAGATACGCAGTATTTT.

This rearrangement joins TRBV24-1 to TRBJ2-1; 11 nucleotides line up with TRBD2. CDR1 is KGHDR, CDR2 SFDVKD, per germline. CDR3 length: 20 residues. V lost 3 bases, J lost 2 bases, and 14 bases stayed unmatched. CDR3 nucleotides: TGTGCCACCAGTGATGTAGCGGGAGGGACCAGTAGAAGTCCCTACAATGAGCAGTTCTTC. This translates into CATSDVAGGTSRSPYNEQFF.

This clonotype has at least ten counts. DNA for the CDR3: TGTGCCAGCAGCGGAACCGGGACATTCAATCAGCCCCAGCATTTT. Translated: CASSGTGTFNQPQHF. The rearrangement uses TRBV28 and TRBJ1-5; D may be TRBD1 (6 bases). Trimming shortened V by 6 bases and J by 3 bases, and 15 bases separated the two germline ends. The CDR3 contains 15 residues. Germline values: CDR1 MDHEN, CDR2 SYDVKM.

In this sample, this clonotype turned up a few times. The V call is TRBV7-2, the J call TRBJ1-2, with 9 bases identical to TRBD1. Germline-derived CDR1 and CDR2 are SGHTA and FQGNSA. J was trimmed by 8 bases and V by 5 bases; bases with no gene match: 9. This CDR3 is built from 14 residues. The CDR3 protein is CASSQLQGAVGYTF. The DNA for the CDR3 is TGTGCCAGCAGCCAGTTACAGGGGGCGGTAGGCTACACCTTC.

The chain recombines TRBV25-1 with TRBJ1-2; tentative D call: TRBD1 (6 bases). CDR3 length: 12 amino acids. Germline CDR1 is MGHDK and CDR2 is SYGVNS. V was pared by 6 bases and J by 7 bases, with 12 bases between. The CDR3 reads CASRGGGSGYTF. Here the CDR3 DNA reads TGTGCCAGCAGGGGGGGGGGCTCTGGCTACACCTTC.